The 13 T cell receptor beta chains below all came from one sample that was sequenced in a study of technical replicates of blood from a few donors. The repertoire was sequenced with immunoSEQ multiplex PCR; TCRdb's copy has only in-frame clones and lacks some. The sample holds 91,000 or so clones; 95% are singletons and the top ten take just over 0.25%. The sequenced sample consisted of T cells isolated from PBMCs. Receptor source: a human donor in good health.

V usage is TRBV19 and J usage is TRBJ1-2, with D possibly being TRBD1 (6 bases). The CDR3 contains 15 residues. With 4 bases removed from V and 4 bases from J, the gap between germline ends came to 16 bases. Germline values: CDR1 LNHDA, CDR2 SQIVND (reference sequence). The CDR3 here is CASSKAGTLPYGYTF. The CDR3, as DNA: TGTGCCAGTAGTAAAGCGGGGACACTCCCCTATGGCTACACCTTC.

The chain recombines TRBV6-6 with TRBJ2-1; the match to TRBD2 covers 7 bases. This CDR3 comprises 13 residues. The V and J ends lost 8 bases and 9 bases, in that order; junction bases with no gene match: 10. The V gene's germline CDR1 is MNHNY and CDR2 SVGAGI (reference sequence). The CDR3 nucleotides are TGTGCCAGCCTCAGCGGCGGGGGAACTGAGCAGTTCTTC. Its protein product is CASLSGGGTEQFF.

The chain couples TRBV25-1 to TRBJ1-1, with a tentative D call TRBD1 (5 bases). The CDR3 extends over 12 amino acids. The V gene lost 5 bases and the J gene lost 3 bases, with 7 bases spanning the gap. CDR1 and CDR2 from the germline V gene are MGHDK and SYGVNS. The DNA for the CDR3 is TGTGCCAGCAGTAAGGGGTACACTGAAGCTTTCTTT. As protein: CASSKGYTEAFF. Full variable domain (missing parts from reference TRBV25-1 and TRBJ1-1): EADIYQTPRYLVIGTGKKITLECSQTMGHDKMYWYQQDPGMELHLIHYSYGVNSTEKGDLSSESTVSRIRTEHFPLTLESARPSHTSQYLCASSKGYTEAFFGQGTRLTVV.

V is TRBV18 and J is TRBJ2-1, with D hard to call. Trimming stripped 3 bases from V and 9 bases from J, with 9 bases between. CDR1 is KGHSH and CDR2 is LQKENI in the germline V gene. This CDR3 is built from 12 residues. The CDR3, as DNA: TGTGCCAGCTCACCCCTAGACGGTGAGCAGTTCTTC. Its translation is CASSPLDGEQFF.

The chain joins TRBV7-9 to TRBJ2-5; 7 positions match TRBD1. The CDR3 runs to 14 residues. Germline trimming cut 6 bases from V and 5 bases from J; bases unmatched to any gene: 9. Germline loops: CDR1 SEHNR, CDR2 FQNEAQ (reference sequence). The CDR3 coding sequence is TGTGCCAGCAGGACAGGGACCCAGGGGGAGACCCAGTACTTC. It translates to CASRTGTQGETQYF. The full variable domain, with the rest looked up from reference TRBV7-9 and TRBJ2-5, is DTGVSQNPRHKITKRGQNVTFRCDPISEHNRLYWYRQTLGQGPEFLTYFQNEAQLEKSRLLSDRFSAERPKGSFSTLEIQRTEQGDSAMYLCASRTGTQGETQYFGPGTRLLVL.

The genes are TRBV5-6 and TRBJ2-5, with 7 bases matching TRBD1. The CDR3 is 15 amino acids. The trim removed 6 bases at V and 5 bases at J, leaving 13 bases unmatched. Germline V CDR1 and CDR2: SGHDT, YYEEEE. CDR3 DNA: TGTGCCAGCATCCGGACAGGTATAAGAAGTGAGACCCAGTACTTC. Its protein is CASIRTGIRSETQYF.

The CDR3 region has the DNA TGCGCCAGCTTCCCCAGGGCTTCTGCTGGGGCCAACGTCCTGACTTTC. It encodes CASFPRASAGANVLTF. The chain uses TRBV5-1 and TRBJ2-6, with D tentatively TRBD1 (5 bases). The V gene lost 7 bases and the J gene lost 2 bases, with 16 bases spanning the gap. The CDR3 consists of 16 residues. Per germline, CDR1 SGHRS and CDR2 YFSETQ.

The chain links TRBV5-1 to TRBJ2-5; maybe TRBD2 (6 bases). Trimming left V 2 bases short and J 2 bases short, with 13 bases between. Looked up from germline, CDR1 is SGHRS and CDR2 is YFSETQ. The CDR3 sequence is 15 residues long. The CDR3 DNA reads TGCGCCAGCAGCTTCGTTCTAGCGAATCAAGAGACCCAGTACTTC. This sequence encodes CASSFVLANQETQYF.

This rearrangement joins TRBV15 to TRBJ1-5; 11 bases map to TRBD1. The CDR3 is 19 residues long. Germline lookup yields CDR1 LNHNV and CDR2 YYDKDF (reference sequence). V dropped 2 bases and J dropped 5; count of bases not matched to a gene: 14. The chain's CDR3 is CATSRFGGQGAFPHQPQHF. In DNA form, the CDR3 reads TGTGCCACCAGCAGATTTGGAGGACAGGGGGCATTTCCCCATCAGCCCCAGCATTTT. The full variable domain, with the rest looked up from reference TRBV15 and TRBJ1-5, is DAMVIQNPRYQVTQFGKPVTLSCSQTLNHNVMYWYQQKSSQAPKLLFHYYDKDFNNEADTPDNFQSRRPNTSFCFLDIRSPGLGDTAMYLCATSRFGGQGAFPHQPQHFGDGTRLSIL.

The count of this clone is one. This chain joins TRBV28 and TRBJ2-3; 7 bases align to TRBD2. Trimming cost V 2 bases and J 2 bases; bases outside gene matches: 25. From germline, CDR1 is MDHEN and CDR2 SYDVKM. The CDR3 extends over 22 amino acids. CDR3 nucleotide sequence: TGTGCCAGCAGTTTACCCCAGGGTGTAAGTCCCCCCCTAGCGGTCAACACAGATACGCAGTATTTT. Its translation: CASSLPQGVSPPLAVNTDTQYF.

The V call is TRBV7-6, the J call TRBJ2-2; TRBD2 matches at 14 bases. In germline, CDR1 is SGHVS, CDR2 FNYEAQ. Trimming removed 1 base from V and 0 bases from J; junction bases left unmatched: 1. CDR3 length equals 18 residues. The CDR3 loop reads CASSLGLAGGSNTGELFF. The CDR3 DNA reads as TGTGCCAGCAGCTTAGGACTAGCGGGGGGGTCGAACACCGGGGAGCTGTTTTTT.

V is TRBV5-1 and J is TRBJ2-3; the D gene is possibly TRBD2 (6 bases). V lost 2 bases to trimming and J lost 2 bases, with 12 bases between them. CDR3 length: 15 residues. Germline CDR1 is SGHRS and CDR2 is YFSETQ. The DNA of the CDR3 is TGCGCCAGCAGCTTTTCAGGAGGGCCCACAGATACGCAGTATTTT. Its translation is CASSFSGGPTDTQYF.

V gene TRBV5-4 combines with J gene TRBJ2-7; D gene unclear. V was trimmed by 2 bases and J by 3 bases, leaving 12 bases between them. CDR1 is SGHNT and CDR2 is YYREEE in the germline V gene (reference sequence). The CDR3 extends over 14 amino acids. CDR3 nucleotides: TGTGCCAGCAGCTTAACCCGAGATAGCTACGAGCAGTACTTC. Translating gives CASSLTRDSYEQYF.